This TCR beta chain emerged from a study of blood T cells in healthy people across ages. Study background: Template switching recovered approximately one barcoded beta molecule for every two T cells.

In germline, CDR1 is MNHEY, CDR2 SVGAGI. V shed 6 bases and J shed 2 bases, with 11 bases lying between them. The CDR3 runs to 14 residues. A J-beta primer mix and a sample-barcoded 5' primer were used in a second PCR of about 7 to 12 cycles. TCRdb called the 5' RACE reads again in MiXCR, with one record for every CDR3 protein. The repertoire holds roughly 1.7 million distinct CDR3 sequences, 30% to 40% seen once, with approximately 11% in the top ten. This clonotype turned up a few times. The receptor was derived from a woman younger than 45 in good health. Specimen: blood. This rearrangement joins TRBV6-5 to TRBJ1-5; no firm D call. The CDR3 DNA sequence: TGTGCCAGCAGCTCGGTGGAGGGCAATCAGCCCCAGCATTTT. It translates to CASSSVEGNQPQHF.